These T cell receptor beta chains were read from a single sample in a study of blood T cells in healthy people across ages. MiXCR, run by TCRdb on the 5' RACE reads, gives a single entry per CDR3 protein. The sample includes roughly 1,700,000 distinct CDR3 sequences, approximately 28% of them seen just once. The source material was blood. The source of these receptors is a woman in her 30s in good health. The CDR3 runs from the conserved cysteine through the conserved F or W. D genes are given only for firm matches. A row's size may be missing; if present it is once, few, many or a size class.

length: 13
size: few
V: TRBV6-5
D: -
J: TRBJ2-1
CDR3: CASSYSKVNEQFF
DNA: TGTGCCAGCAGTTACTCGAAGGTTAATGAGCAGTTCTTC

length: 15
size: -
V: TRBV7-2
D: -
J: TRBJ2-3
CDR3: CASSPWAGSTDTQYF
DNA: TGTGCCAGCAGCCCCTGGGCAGGGAGCACAGATACGCAGTATTTT

length: 16
size: many
V: TRBV4-1
D: -
J: TRBJ2-6
CDR3: CASSPGRASGANVLTF
DNA: TGCGCCAGCAGCCCCGGGCGGGCCTCTGGGGCCAACGTCCTGACTTTC

length: 18
size: -
V: TRBV12-3/TRBV12-4
D: -
J: TRBJ2-7
CDR3: CASSLGLGSQGLFYEQYF
DNA: TGTGCCAGCAGTTTAGGTTTAGGTTCTCAGGGCCTGTTCTACGAGCAGTACTTC

length: 15
size: many
V: TRBV25-1
D: -
J: TRBJ2-5
CDR3: CASPRRTDRQETQYF
DNA: TGTGCCTCTCCTAGACGGACAGATAGACAAGAGACCCAGTACTTC

length: 16
size: -
V: TRBV3-1
D: -
J: TRBJ2-3
CDR3: CASSPGGGRGPDTQYF
DNA: TGTGCCAGCAGCCCGGGTGGGGGACGGGGTCCGGATACGCAGTATTTT

length: 14
size: many
V: TRBV9
D: -
J: TRBJ1-2
CDR3: CASSVGRMSGGYTF
DNA: TGTGCCAGCAGCGTAGGCAGGATGAGTGGAGGCTACACCTTC

length: 17
size: -
V: TRBV7-9
D: TRBD2
J: TRBJ2-1
CDR3: CASSLGSGSISYNEQFF
DNA: TGTGCCAGCAGCTTAGGGAGCGGGAGTATCTCCTACAATGAGCAGTTCTTC

length: 14
size: -
V: TRBV10-1
D: -
J: TRBJ2-7
CDR3: CASSGDPLGHEQYF
DNA: TGCGCCAGCAGTGGGGACCCCCTTGGGCACGAGCAGTACTTC

length: 16
size: -
V: TRBV7-2
D: TRBD1
J: TRBJ2-4
CDR3: CASSSRDRGAKNIQYF
DNA: TGTGCCAGCAGCTCTCGGGACAGGGGAGCCAAAAACATTCAGTACTTC

length: 18
size: few
V: TRBV7-9
D: TRBD2
J: TRBJ2-1
CDR3: CASSLVTSGGNYYNEQFF
DNA: TGTGCCAGCAGCTTAGTCACTAGCGGGGGGAACTACTACAATGAGCAGTTCTTC

length: 14
size: -
V: TRBV12-3/TRBV12-4
D: TRBD1
J: TRBJ1-5
CDR3: CASSQVQGGQPQHF
DNA: TGTGCCAGCAGTCAAGTCCAGGGGGGGCAGCCCCAGCATTTT

length: 15
size: -
V: TRBV7-6
D: TRBD2
J: TRBJ2-3
CDR3: CASSLLTSGTDTQYF
DNA: TGTGCCAGCAGCTTATTGACTAGCGGCACAGATACGCAGTATTTT

length: 15
size: few
V: TRBV7-3
D: TRBD2
J: TRBJ2-3
CDR3: CASSDLGGTTDTQYF
DNA: TGTGCCAGCAGCGATCTGGGGGGGACCACAGATACGCAGTATTTT

length: 15
size: -
V: TRBV4-1
D: -
J: TRBJ2-7
CDR3: CASSQERDDSYEQYF
DNA: TGCGCCAGCAGCCAAGAGCGGGACGACTCCTACGAGCAGTACTTC

length: 14
size: many
V: TRBV12-3/TRBV12-4
D: TRBD1
J: TRBJ2-5
CDR3: CASRGGDREETQYF
DNA: TGTGCCAGCAGAGGCGGGGACAGGGAAGAGACCCAGTACTTC

length: 12
size: many
V: TRBV12-3/TRBV12-4
D: -
J: TRBJ2-1
CDR3: CASGLSYNEQFF
DNA: TGTGCCAGCGGGTTGTCCTACAATGAGCAGTTCTTC

length: 15
size: -
V: TRBV28
D: TRBD1
J: TRBJ1-2
CDR3: CASTQGQGLNYGYTF
DNA: TGTGCCAGCACCCAAGGACAGGGATTGAACTATGGCTACACCTTC

length: 15
size: many
V: TRBV6-2/TRBV6-3
D: TRBD2
J: TRBJ2-7
CDR3: CASSYPGLGVYEQYF
DNA: TGTGCCAGCAGTTACCCGGGACTAGGTGTCTACGAGCAGTACTTC

length: 12
size: -
V: TRBV2
D: -
J: TRBJ2-2
CDR3: CASKVRAGELFF
DNA: TGTGCCAGCAAGGTCAGGGCCGGGGAGCTGTTTTTT

length: 16
size: few
V: TRBV7-2
D: TRBD2
J: TRBJ2-2
CDR3: CASSPSTSARTGELFF
DNA: TGTGCCAGCAGCCCCTCAACTAGCGCGAGGACCGGGGAGCTGTTTTTT

length: 16
size: -
V: TRBV24-1
D: -
J: TRBJ2-1
CDR3: CATSDSGTPNRNEQFF
DNA: TGTGCCACCAGTGATTCCGGGACGCCTAATCGGAATGAGCAGTTCTTC

length: 13
size: -
V: TRBV7-6
D: -
J: TRBJ1-5
CDR3: CASSFSGEQPQHF
DNA: TGTGCCAGCAGCTTTTCAGGGGAGCAGCCCCAGCATTTT

length: 19
size: few
V: TRBV4-3
D: TRBD2
J: TRBJ2-2
CDR3: CASSQDHLYIAGGTGELFF
DNA: TGCGCCAGCAGCCAAGATCACCTTTATATAGCGGGAGGAACCGGGGAGCTGTTTTTT

length: 15
size: -
V: TRBV30
D: TRBD2
J: TRBJ2-7
CDR3: CAWVGPTSGIYEQYF
DNA: TGTGCCTGGGTGGGACCCACTAGCGGGATCTACGAGCAGTACTTC

length: 18
size: -
V: TRBV5-1
D: TRBD2
J: TRBJ2-1
CDR3: CASSRGTSGRALCNEQFF
DNA: TGCGCCAGCAGCCGGGGGACTAGCGGGAGAGCTCTATGCAATGAGCAGTTCTTC

length: 14
size: -
V: TRBV5-1
D: -
J: TRBJ1-6
CDR3: CASSGEGRMGPLHF
DNA: TGCGCCAGCAGCGGCGAAGGCCGAATGGGACCCCTCCACTTT

length: 14
size: few
V: TRBV15
D: -
J: TRBJ2-1
CDR3: CATSTGLTPGEQFF
DNA: TGTGCCACCAGCACCGGGCTAACTCCGGGTGAGCAGTTCTTC

length: 12
size: -
V: TRBV6-6
D: -
J: TRBJ2-5
CDR3: CASGEEWETQYF
DNA: TGTGCCAGCGGAGAGGAGTGGGAGACCCAGTACTTC

length: 15
size: -
V: TRBV18
D: TRBD2
J: TRBJ2-1
CDR3: CASSPWVAGVNEQFF
DNA: TGTGCCAGCTCACCATGGGTAGCGGGGGTGAATGAGCAGTTCTTC

length: 17
size: many
V: TRBV7-8
D: -
J: TRBJ2-3
CDR3: CASSLGWAGSPTDTQYF
DNA: TGTGCCAGCAGCTTAGGTTGGGCGGGATCCCCCACAGATACGCAGTATTTT

length: 13
size: -
V: TRBV20-1
D: -
J: TRBJ2-3
CDR3: CSARAGREDTQYF
DNA: TGCAGTGCTAGAGCTGGTAGAGAGGATACGCAGTATTTT

length: 12
size: few
V: TRBV6-2/TRBV6-3
D: TRBD2
J: TRBJ2-7
CDR3: CASERDRHEQYF
DNA: TGTGCCAGCGAGCGGGATAGGCACGAGCAGTACTTC

length: 13
size: few
V: TRBV2
D: -
J: TRBJ1-6
CDR3: CASSGGSLSPLHF
DNA: TGTGCCAGCAGTGGGGGGAGCCTTTCACCCCTCCACTTT

length: 15
size: -
V: TRBV19
D: -
J: TRBJ1-2
CDR3: CASSIDRGDDYGYTF
DNA: TGTGCCAGTAGTATAGACAGGGGAGATGACTATGGCTACACCTTC

length: 13
size: -
V: TRBV12-3/TRBV12-4
D: -
J: TRBJ1-2
CDR3: CASTQGLNYGYTF
DNA: TGTGCCAGCACGCAGGGCCTAAACTATGGCTACACCTTC

length: 16
size: -
V: TRBV29-1
D: -
J: TRBJ1-4
CDR3: CSVVSSGAGTNEKLFF
DNA: TGCAGCGTTGTCTCGTCGGGAGCCGGAACTAATGAAAAACTGTTTTTT

length: 15
size: -
V: TRBV19
D: TRBD1
J: TRBJ2-4
CDR3: CASSLTGTGSNIQYF
DNA: TGTGCCAGTAGTCTGACCGGGACAGGGAGCAACATTCAGTACTTC

length: 14
size: once
V: TRBV6-2/TRBV6-3
D: -
J: TRBJ2-7
CDR3: CASIRDAAYNEQYF
DNA: TGTGCCAGCATCCGGGACGCCGCCTACAATGAGCAGTACTTC

length: 13
size: few
V: TRBV10-3
D: TRBD1
J: TRBJ1-1
CDR3: CAIRQGASTEAFF
DNA: TGTGCCATCAGACAGGGGGCGAGCACTGAAGCTTTCTTT

length: 12
size: -
V: TRBV5-1
D: -
J: TRBJ1-4
CDR3: CASSSSMEKLFF
DNA: TGCGCCAGCAGCTCCTCCATGGAAAAACTGTTTTTT

length: 13
size: few
V: TRBV7-2
D: -
J: TRBJ2-1
CDR3: CASSFGTDNEQFF
DNA: TGTGCCAGCAGCTTTGGGACCGACAATGAGCAGTTCTTC

length: 15
size: -
V: TRBV5-1
D: -
J: TRBJ1-3
CDR3: CASSLIGYSGNTIYF
DNA: TGCGCCAGCAGCCTGATCGGCTACTCTGGAAACACCATATATTTT

length: 14
size: many
V: TRBV4-1
D: TRBD1
J: TRBJ2-3
CDR3: CASSRGQREDTQYF
DNA: TGCGCCAGCAGCCGGGGACAGAGGGAGGATACGCAGTATTTT

length: 17
size: -
V: TRBV7-2
D: TRBD2
J: TRBJ2-5
CDR3: CASSPWTSGRSQETQYF
DNA: TGTGCCAGCAGCCCCTGGACTAGCGGGAGGTCCCAAGAGACCCAGTACTTC

length: 15
size: few
V: TRBV7-3
D: TRBD1
J: TRBJ1-6
CDR3: CASSLNRGNNSPLHF
DNA: TGTGCCAGCAGCTTAAACAGGGGTAATAATTCACCCCTCCACTTT

length: 14
size: -
V: TRBV7-2
D: -
J: TRBJ2-7
CDR3: CASSLTGGHNEQYF
DNA: TGTGCCAGCAGCCTAACAGGCGGTCACAATGAGCAGTACTTC

length: 17
size: -
V: TRBV4-1
D: -
J: TRBJ1-2
CDR3: CASSQAQGTIGNYGYTF
DNA: TGCGCCAGCAGCCAAGCTCAGGGAACTATTGGGAACTATGGCTACACCTTC

length: 17
size: few
V: TRBV6-2/TRBV6-3
D: -
J: TRBJ2-5
CDR3: CASSYSLAGPYQETQYF
DNA: TGTGCCAGCAGTTACTCCCTTGCGGGGCCGTACCAAGAGACCCAGTACTTC